This T cell receptor (beta chain) came from a study of blood T cells in healthy people across ages. The ends were cut back, 3 bases at V and 13 bases at J, with 17 bases in the middle. Germline loops: CDR1 SGHRS, CDR2 YFSETQ. The CDR3 runs 13 residues. With respect to this clonotype: A much bigger clone sits one base away, suggesting this may be a read error.

The second PCR ran roughly 6 to 11 cycles with a sample-barcoded 5' primer and J-beta primers. TCRdb ran MiXCR on the 5' RACE reads and lists one entry per CDR3 protein. The sample carries 650,000 to 1,000,000 distinct CDR3 sequences, 46% recorded once. The source of this sequence is a man older than 75 in good health. Specimen: blood. The V and J genes are TRBV5-1 and TRBJ2-4; TRBD2 is a possible D gene (5 bases). The CDR3, as DNA: TGCGCCAGCAGCTCCCCCGGACTGTATGAGCAGTACTTC. The encoded protein is CASSSPGLYEQYF.